A single sample is the source of the 15 T cell receptor beta chains below, sequenced in a study of untreated major depressive disorder. Data came from immunoSEQ multiplex PCR; TCRdb stores just in-frame clones and leaves some out. The sample holds tens of thousands of clones, roughly 93% seen once. The sample taken for sequencing was CD4+ T cells from PBMCs. The receptor set was obtained from a man aged 25-45 years in good health.

The chain joins TRBV9 to TRBJ2-3; D is ambiguous. Germline lookup yields CDR1 SGDLS and CDR2 YYNGEE. The CDR3 is 12 amino acids. The ends were cut back, 4 bases at V and 8 bases at J, with 11 bases in the middle. The CDR3 reads CASSSETSTQYF. Here the CDR3 DNA reads TGTGCCAGCAGCTCTGAAACGTCTACGCAGTATTTT.

The chain has TRBV6-6 and TRBJ1-2; TRBD1 matches 9 bases. The CDR3 totals 13 residues. V was pared by 5 bases and J by 8 bases, with 6 bases of the junction left unmatched. Germline CDR1 reads MNHNY; CDR2 reads SVGAGI (reference sequence). The chain's CDR3 is CASSPQGAKGYTF. CDR3 nucleotides: TGTGCCAGCAGTCCACAGGGGGCTAAAGGCTACACCTTC.

This chain connects TRBV7-8 to TRBJ2-7; TRBD1 might be the D (6 bases). The CDR3 runs 15 residues. Germline loops: CDR1 SGHVS, CDR2 FQNEAQ. V was shortened by 4 bases and J by 4 bases, with 17 bases between the two germline ends. CDR3 protein: CASSSRWGQGYEQYF. The CDR3 region has the DNA TGTGCCAGCAGCTCCCGGTGGGGTCAGGGGTACGAGCAGTACTTC. The variable domain in full, with the rest retrieved from reference TRBV7-8 and TRBJ2-7, is GAGVSQSPRYKVAKRGQDVALRCDPISGHVSLFWYQQALGQGPEFLTYFQNEAQLDKSGLPSDRFFAERPEGSVSTLKIQRTQQEDSAVYLCASSSRWGQGYEQYFGPGTRLTVT.

This sequence joins TRBV29-1 and TRBJ2-1; TRBD1 matches 8 bases. The CDR3 has 14 amino acids. Germline V gene data show CDR1 as SQVTM and CDR2 as ANQGSEA. V trimming: 6 bases; J trimming: 7 bases; junction bases outside the gene matches: 11. CDR3 sequence: CSVKRSQGANEQFF. Here the CDR3 DNA reads TGCAGCGTAAAGAGATCTCAGGGGGCGAATGAGCAGTTCTTC.

The genes are TRBV5-6 and TRBJ1-4; D perhaps matches TRBD1 (5 bases). The CDR3 runs to 13 residues. V was pared by 0 bases and J by 12 bases, with 12 bases between. Germline V gene data show CDR1 as SGHDT and CDR2 as YYEEEE. The CDR3 DNA reads TGTGCCAGCAGCTTGGTGGTGGCGGGGGAACTGTTTTTT. Translating it yields CASSLVVAGELFF.

V usage is TRBV9 and J usage is TRBJ1-4, with D unclear. The CDR3 totals 15 residues. Germline values: CDR1 SGDLS, CDR2 YYNGEE. With 0 bases removed from V and 5 bases from J, the gap between germline ends came to 11 bases. For the CDR3, the DNA is TGTGCCAGCAGCGTAGGGGCCCTGGAGAATGAAAAACTGTTTTTT. The encoded protein is CASSVGALENEKLFF.

This clone was seen only once. The V call is TRBV5-8, the J call TRBJ2-7; D remains unclear. The V gene's germline CDR1 is SGHTS and CDR2 YDEGEE. The V and J ends lost 5 bases and 2 bases respectively, with 8 bases between them. The CDR3 loop spans 12 amino acids. The CDR3 is CASRGLTYEQYF. CDR3 in DNA: TGTGCCAGCAGGGGGTTAACCTACGAGCAGTACTTC.

The chain employs TRBV7-6 and TRBJ1-2; the D is unclear. Germline V lookup: CDR1 SGHVS, CDR2 FNYEAQ. V lost 1 base and J lost 3, with 12 bases in between. This CDR3 contains 15 residues. This CDR3 reads CASSLGLGVDYGYTF. As DNA, the CDR3 is TGTGCCAGCAGCTTAGGGCTTGGGGTGGACTATGGCTACACCTTC.

The chain employs TRBV2 and TRBJ1-5; no definite D call. The CDR3 totals 13 residues. Germline V gene data show CDR1 as SNHLY and CDR2 as FYNNEI. V lost 6 bases and J lost 9, with 15 bases in between. The CDR3 loop is CASRRWGTGPQHF. DNA for the CDR3: TGTGCCAGCAGGAGGTGGGGTACTGGGCCCCAGCATTTT.

This chain uses TRBV7-2 with TRBJ2-7; weak D call: TRBD1 (5 bases). Germline V gene sequence: CDR1 SGHTA, CDR2 FQGNSA. V lost 0 bases and J 6 bases, leaving 12 bases between the germline ends. This CDR3 is built from 14 residues. The CDR3 region is CASSLAPGSGEQYF. Written as DNA, the CDR3 is TGTGCCAGCAGCTTAGCCCCAGGGTCGGGCGAGCAGTACTTC.

V gene TRBV4-3 combines with J gene TRBJ2-2; TRBD2 aligns across 15 bases. V shed 3 bases and J 8 bases; nucleotides not matched to a gene: 7. The V gene's germline CDR1 is LGHNA and CDR2 YSLEER. CDR3 size: 17 residues. The CDR3 sequence: CASSQDGLAGGPGELFF. The CDR3 DNA is TGCGCCAGCAGCCAGGATGGACTAGCGGGAGGGCCGGGGGAGCTGTTTTTT.

This chain joins TRBV7-8 and TRBJ2-7, with a weak D call TRBD2 (5 bases). V was shortened by 3 bases and J by 1 base, with 10 bases between the two germline ends. CDR3 size: 14 residues. The germline V gene encodes CDR1 SGHVS and CDR2 FQNEAQ. Here the CDR3 reads CASSFRTSSYEQYF. CDR3 nucleotide sequence: TGTGCCAGCAGCTTCCGGACTTCGTCCTACGAGCAGTACTTC.

The chain recombines TRBV2 with TRBJ2-7, with D tentatively TRBD2 (6 bases). CDR1 and CDR2 (germline): SNHLY, FYNNEI. The V gene lost 4 bases and the J gene lost 2 bases, with 12 bases spanning the gap. There are 14 residues in the CDR3. CDR3 amino acids: CASSAQRVPYEQYF. The CDR3 nucleotides are TGTGCCAGCAGTGCTCAGCGGGTGCCCTACGAGCAGTACTTC. Complete variable domain (other parts from reference TRBV2 and TRBJ2-7): EPEVTQTPSHQVTQMGQEVILRCVPISNHLYFYWYRQILGQKVEFLVSFYNNEISEKSEIFDDQFSVERPDGSNFTLKIRSTKLEDSAMYFCASSAQRVPYEQYFGPGTRLTVT.

The chain has TRBV2 and TRBJ2-5, with D hard to call. CDR1 is SNHLY, CDR2 FYNNEI, per germline. This CDR3 contains 11 residues. Trimming took off 8 bases at V and 0 bases at J, with 4 bases between the two ends. CDR3: CASEYQETQYF. The DNA of the CDR3 is TGTGCCAGCGAGTACCAAGAGACCCAGTACTTC.

The V gene is TRBV4-2, the J gene TRBJ2-7, with 8 nucleotides matching TRBD2. The V segment lost 3 bases and the J segment 2 bases; nucleotides outside the gene matches: 12. Germline V CDR1 and CDR2: LGHNA, YNFKEQ. The CDR3 runs to 17 residues. CDR3 amino acids: CASSHHGSTSGAYEQYF. The CDR3 DNA follows: TGTGCCAGCAGCCACCACGGCTCTACTAGCGGAGCCTACGAGCAGTACTTC.